This T cell receptor beta chain derives from a study of cytomegalovirus exposure and HLA in healthy donors. Study-level results: Cytomegalovirus association was listed for about 180 TCR beta chains. It has been reported that TCR beta sequences accurately predicted the HLA-A and HLA-B alleles of most subjects.

V lost 0 bases and J lost 6; bases outside the gene matches: 5. There are 15 residues in the CDR3. Germline loops: CDR1 LGHNA, CDR2 YNFKEQ. A word on this clone: Its antigen is still unknown.

With 60 Vbeta and 13 Jbeta primers, the PCR was carried out. In the study's own analysis: Some 11 million of the approximately 80 million unique TCR beta chains counted in a later analysis were shared. Clones were sequenced by immunoSEQ multiplex PCR, and TCRdb holds only the in-frame ones, with some missing. D and trimming come from the DNA, and the V and J calls and clone size come from that table. Here the sample spans approximately 120,000 clones, roughly 85% being singletons. The sequence was collected from a woman aged 25 to 45 in good health and CMV-seropositive. Sequencing was performed on PBMCs. The V gene is TRBV4-2, the J gene TRBJ1-1, with 9 nucleotides matching TRBD1. CDR3 amino acids: CASSQEGTGSPEAFF. DNA of the CDR3: TGTGCCAGCAGCCAAGAGGGGACAGGGAGCCCTGAAGCTTTCTTT.